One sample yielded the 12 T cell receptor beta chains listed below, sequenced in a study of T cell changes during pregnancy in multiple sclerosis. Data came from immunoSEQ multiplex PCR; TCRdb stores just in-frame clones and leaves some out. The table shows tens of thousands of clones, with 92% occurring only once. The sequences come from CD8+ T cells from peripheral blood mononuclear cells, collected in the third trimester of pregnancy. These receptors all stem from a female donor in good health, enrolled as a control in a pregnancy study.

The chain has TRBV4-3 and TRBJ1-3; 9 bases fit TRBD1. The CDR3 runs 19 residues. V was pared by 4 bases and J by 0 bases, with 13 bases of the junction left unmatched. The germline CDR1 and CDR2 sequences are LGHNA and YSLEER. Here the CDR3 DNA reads TGCGCCAGCAGCCCTGAGAGGACAGGGGTTACCCTCTCTGGAAACACCATATATTTT. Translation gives CASSPERTGVTLSGNTIYF.

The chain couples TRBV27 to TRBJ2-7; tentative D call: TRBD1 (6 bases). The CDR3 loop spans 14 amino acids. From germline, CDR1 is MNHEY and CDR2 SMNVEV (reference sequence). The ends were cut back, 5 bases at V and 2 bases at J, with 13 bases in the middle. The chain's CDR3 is CASSRGTLPYEQYF. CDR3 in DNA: TGTGCCAGCAGTAGGGGGACGTTACCCTACGAGCAGTACTTC.

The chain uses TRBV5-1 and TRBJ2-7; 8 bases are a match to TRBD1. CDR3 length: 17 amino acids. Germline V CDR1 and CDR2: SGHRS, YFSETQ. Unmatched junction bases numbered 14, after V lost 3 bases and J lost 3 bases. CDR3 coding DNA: TGCGCCAGCAGCTCGGTCATGAGACAGGGGACAGTCTACGAGCAGTACTTC. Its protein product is CASSSVMRQGTVYEQYF.

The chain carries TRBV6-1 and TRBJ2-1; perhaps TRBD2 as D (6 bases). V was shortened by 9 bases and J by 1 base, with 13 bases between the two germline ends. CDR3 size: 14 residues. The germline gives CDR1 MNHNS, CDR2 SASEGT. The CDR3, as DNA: TGTGCCAGTACTGGGGGAGGATCCTACAATGAGCAGTTCTTC. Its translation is CASTGGGSYNEQFF.

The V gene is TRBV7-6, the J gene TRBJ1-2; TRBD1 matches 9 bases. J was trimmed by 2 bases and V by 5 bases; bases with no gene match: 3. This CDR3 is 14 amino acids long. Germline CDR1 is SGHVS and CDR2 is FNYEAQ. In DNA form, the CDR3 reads TGTGCCAGCAGCCCGGACAGGGGAAACTATGGCTACACCTTC. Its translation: CASSPDRGNYGYTF. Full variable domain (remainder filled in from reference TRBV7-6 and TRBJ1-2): GAGVSQSPRYKVTKRGQDVALRCDPISGHVSLYWYRQALGQGPEFLTYFNYEAQQDKSGLPNDRFSAERPEGSISTLTIQRTEQRDSAMYRCASSPDRGNYGYTFGSGTRLTVV.

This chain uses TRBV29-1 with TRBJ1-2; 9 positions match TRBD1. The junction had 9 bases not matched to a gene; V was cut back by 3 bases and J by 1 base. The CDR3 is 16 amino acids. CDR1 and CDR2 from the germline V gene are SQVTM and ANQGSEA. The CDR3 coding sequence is TGCAGCGTTGATGGGGACAGGGCAAATTTTAACTATGGCTACACCTTC. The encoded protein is CSVDGDRANFNYGYTF.

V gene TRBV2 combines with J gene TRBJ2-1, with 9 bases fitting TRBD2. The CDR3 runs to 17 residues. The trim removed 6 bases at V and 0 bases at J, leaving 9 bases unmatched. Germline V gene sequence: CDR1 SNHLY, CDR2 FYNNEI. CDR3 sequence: CASSGSGGLASYNEQFF. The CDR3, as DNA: TGTGCCAGCAGCGGCTCCGGGGGACTAGCCTCCTACAATGAGCAGTTCTTC.

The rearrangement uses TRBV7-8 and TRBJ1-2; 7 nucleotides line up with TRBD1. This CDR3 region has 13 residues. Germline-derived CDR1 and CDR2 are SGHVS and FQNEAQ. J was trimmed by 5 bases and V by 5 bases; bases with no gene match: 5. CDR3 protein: CASSVTGVYGYTF. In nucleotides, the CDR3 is TGTGCCAGCAGCGTAACAGGGGTGTATGGCTACACCTTC.

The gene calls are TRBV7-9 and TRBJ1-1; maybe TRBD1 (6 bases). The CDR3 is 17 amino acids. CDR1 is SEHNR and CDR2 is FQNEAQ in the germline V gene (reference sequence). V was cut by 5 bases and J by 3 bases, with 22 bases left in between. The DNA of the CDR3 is TGTGCCAGCAGCCAAAGGGGCCCCAAGGGGGTGGACACTGAAGCTTTCTTT. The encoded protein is CASSQRGPKGVDTEAFF.

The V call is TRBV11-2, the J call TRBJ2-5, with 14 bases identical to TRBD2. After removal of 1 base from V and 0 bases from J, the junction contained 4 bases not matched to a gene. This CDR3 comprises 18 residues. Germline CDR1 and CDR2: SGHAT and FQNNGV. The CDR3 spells CASSLARLAGGYQETQYF. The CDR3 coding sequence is TGTGCCAGCAGCTTAGCTCGACTAGCGGGGGGGTACCAAGAGACCCAGTACTTC.

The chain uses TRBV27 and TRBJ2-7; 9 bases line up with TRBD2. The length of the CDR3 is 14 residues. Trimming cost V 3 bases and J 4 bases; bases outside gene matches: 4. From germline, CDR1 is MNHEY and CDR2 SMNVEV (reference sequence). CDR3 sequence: CASSFSSGVYEQYF. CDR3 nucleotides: TGTGCCAGCAGTTTCTCTAGCGGGGTGTACGAGCAGTACTTC.

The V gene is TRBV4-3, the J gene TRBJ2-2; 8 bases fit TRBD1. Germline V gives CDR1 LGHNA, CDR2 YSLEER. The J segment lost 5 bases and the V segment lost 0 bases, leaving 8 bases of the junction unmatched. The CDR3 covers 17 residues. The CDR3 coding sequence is TGCGCCAGCAGCCAAGATGAGGTCGACAGGGGTACCGGGGAGCTGTTTTTT. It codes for CASSQDEVDRGTGELFF.